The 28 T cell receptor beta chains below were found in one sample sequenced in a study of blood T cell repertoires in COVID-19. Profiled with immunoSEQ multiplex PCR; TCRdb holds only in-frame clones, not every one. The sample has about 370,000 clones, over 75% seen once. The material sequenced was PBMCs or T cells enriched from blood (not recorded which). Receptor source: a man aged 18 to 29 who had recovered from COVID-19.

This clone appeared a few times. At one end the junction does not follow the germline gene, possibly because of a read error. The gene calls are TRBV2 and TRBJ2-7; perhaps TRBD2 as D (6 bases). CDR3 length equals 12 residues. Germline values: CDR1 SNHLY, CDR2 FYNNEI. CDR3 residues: CASSEESAGGCF. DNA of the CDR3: TGTGCCAGCAGTGAAGAATCCGCCGGGGGATGCTTC.

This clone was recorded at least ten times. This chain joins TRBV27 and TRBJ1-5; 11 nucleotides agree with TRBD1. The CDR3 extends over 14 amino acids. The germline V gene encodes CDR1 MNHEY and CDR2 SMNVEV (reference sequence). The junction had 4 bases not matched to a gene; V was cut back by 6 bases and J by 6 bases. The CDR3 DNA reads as TGTGCCAGCAGAGGACAGGGGGCAGGTCAGCCCCAGCATTTT. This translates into CASRGQGAGQPQHF.

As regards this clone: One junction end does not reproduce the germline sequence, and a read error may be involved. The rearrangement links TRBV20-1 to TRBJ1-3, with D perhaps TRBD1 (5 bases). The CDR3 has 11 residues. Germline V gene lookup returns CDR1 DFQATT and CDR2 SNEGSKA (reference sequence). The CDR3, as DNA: TGCAGTGCTAGAGATCGGGGGATTGAGCGGTTT. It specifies CSARDRGIERF.

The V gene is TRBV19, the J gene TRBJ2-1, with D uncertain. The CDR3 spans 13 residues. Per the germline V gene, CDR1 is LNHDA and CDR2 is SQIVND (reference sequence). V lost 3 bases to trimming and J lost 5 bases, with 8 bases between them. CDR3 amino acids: CASSMTRNNEQFF. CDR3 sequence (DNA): TGTGCCAGTAGTATGACTCGGAACAATGAGCAGTTCTTC.

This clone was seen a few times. The CDR3 is CASSNGQGTNSPLHF. CDR3 DNA: TGTGCCAGCTCTAATGGACAGGGAACAAATTCACCCCTCCACTTT. The chain has TRBV18 and TRBJ1-6; TRBD1 agrees at 8 bases. The J segment lost 7 bases and the V segment lost 6 bases, leaving 8 bases of the junction unmatched. The length of the CDR3 is 15 residues. Per the germline V gene, CDR1 is KGHSH and CDR2 is LQKENI.

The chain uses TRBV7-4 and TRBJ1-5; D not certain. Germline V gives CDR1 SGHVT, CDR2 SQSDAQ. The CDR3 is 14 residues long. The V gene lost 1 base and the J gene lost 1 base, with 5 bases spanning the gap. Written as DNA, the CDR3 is TGTGCCAGCAGCTTAGGGGCAAGCAATCAGCCCCAGCATTTT. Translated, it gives CASSLGASNQPQHF.

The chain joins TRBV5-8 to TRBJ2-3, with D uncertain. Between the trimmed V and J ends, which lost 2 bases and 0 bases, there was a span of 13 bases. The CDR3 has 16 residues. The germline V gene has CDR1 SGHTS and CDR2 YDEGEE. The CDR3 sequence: CASSLAARSSTDTQYF. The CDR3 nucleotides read TGTGCCAGCAGCTTAGCCGCACGGTCTAGCACAGATACGCAGTATTTT.

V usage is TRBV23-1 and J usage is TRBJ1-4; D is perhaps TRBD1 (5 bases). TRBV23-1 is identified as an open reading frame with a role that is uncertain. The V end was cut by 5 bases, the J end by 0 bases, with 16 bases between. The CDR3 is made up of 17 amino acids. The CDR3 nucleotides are TGCGCCAGCAGTTGCAGGGCCGCTGGTACAACTAATGAAAAACTGTTTTTT. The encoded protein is CASSCRAAGTTNEKLFF.

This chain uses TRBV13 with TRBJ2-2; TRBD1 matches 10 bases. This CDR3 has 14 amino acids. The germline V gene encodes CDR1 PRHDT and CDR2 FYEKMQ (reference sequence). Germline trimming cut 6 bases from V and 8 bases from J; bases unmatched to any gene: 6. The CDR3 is CASSWTGGLGELFF. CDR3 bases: TGTGCCAGCAGTTGGACAGGGGGTTTGGGGGAGCTGTTTTTT.

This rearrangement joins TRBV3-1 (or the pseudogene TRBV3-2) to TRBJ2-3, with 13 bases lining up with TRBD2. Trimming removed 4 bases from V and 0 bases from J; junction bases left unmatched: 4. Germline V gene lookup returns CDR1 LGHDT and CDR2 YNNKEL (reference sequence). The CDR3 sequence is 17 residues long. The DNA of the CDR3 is TGTGCCAGCAGCCGGACTAGCGGGGGAACTAGCACAGATACGCAGTATTTT. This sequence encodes CASSRTSGGTSTDTQYF.

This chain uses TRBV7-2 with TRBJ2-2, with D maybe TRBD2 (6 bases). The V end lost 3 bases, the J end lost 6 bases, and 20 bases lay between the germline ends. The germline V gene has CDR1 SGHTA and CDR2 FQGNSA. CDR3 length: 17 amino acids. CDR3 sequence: CASSFLLRGSNAGELFF. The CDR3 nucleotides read TGTGCCAGCAGCTTCCTCCTCCGGGGGAGTAACGCCGGGGAGCTGTTTTTT. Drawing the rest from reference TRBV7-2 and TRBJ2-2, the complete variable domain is GAGVSQSPSNKVTEKGKDVELRCDPISGHTALYWYRQSLGQGLEFLIYFQGNSAPDKSGLPSDRFSAERTGGSVSTLTIQRTQQEDSAVYLCASSFLLRGSNAGELFFGEGSRLTVL.

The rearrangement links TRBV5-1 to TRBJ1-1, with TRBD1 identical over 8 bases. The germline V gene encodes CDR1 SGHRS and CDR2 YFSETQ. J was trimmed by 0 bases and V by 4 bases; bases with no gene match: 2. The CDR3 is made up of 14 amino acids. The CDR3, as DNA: TGCGCCAGCAGCCAGACAGGGGTGAACACTGAAGCTTTCTTT. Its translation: CASSQTGVNTEAFF.

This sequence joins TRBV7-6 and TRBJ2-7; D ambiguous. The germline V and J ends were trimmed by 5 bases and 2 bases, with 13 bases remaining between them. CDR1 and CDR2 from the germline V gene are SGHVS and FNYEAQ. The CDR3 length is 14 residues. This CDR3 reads CASSPARQAYEQYF. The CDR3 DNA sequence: TGTGCCAGCAGCCCCGCCCGGCAGGCCTACGAGCAGTACTTC.

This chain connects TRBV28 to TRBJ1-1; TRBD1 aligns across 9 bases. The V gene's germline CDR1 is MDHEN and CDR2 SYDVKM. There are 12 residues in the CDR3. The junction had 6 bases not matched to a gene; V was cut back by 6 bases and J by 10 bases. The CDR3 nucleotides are TGTGCCAGCAGACAGGGGGACAGGGCAGCTTTCTTT. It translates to CASRQGDRAAFF. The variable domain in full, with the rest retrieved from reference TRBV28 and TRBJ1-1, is DVKVTQSSRYLVKRTGEKVFLECVQDMDHENMFWYRQDPGLGLRLIYFSYDVKMKEKGDIPEGYSVSREKKERFSLILESASTNQTSMYLCASRQGDRAAFFGQGTRLTVV.

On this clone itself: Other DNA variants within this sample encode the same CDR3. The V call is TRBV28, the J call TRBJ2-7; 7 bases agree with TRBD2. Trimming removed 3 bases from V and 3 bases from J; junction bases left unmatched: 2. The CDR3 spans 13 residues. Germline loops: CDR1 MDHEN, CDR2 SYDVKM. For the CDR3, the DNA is TGTGCCAGCAGTTTGGGGGGGGACTACGAGCAGTACTTC. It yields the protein CASSLGGDYEQYF.

The CDR3 DNA follows: TGTGCCAGCTCCCCGGGACAGCCCTACGAGCAGTACTTC. Translated, it gives CASSPGQPYEQYF. The chain links TRBV18 to TRBJ2-7; 7 positions match TRBD1. Germline V gives CDR1 KGHSH, CDR2 LQKENI. With V trimmed by 6 bases and J by 2 bases, 4 bases remained unmatched. This CDR3 spans 13 amino acids. The whole variable domain, filled in from reference TRBV18 and TRBJ2-7, reads NAGVMQNPRHLVRRRGQEARLRCSPMKGHSHVYWYRQLPEEGLKFMVYLQKENIIDESGMPKERFSAEFPKEGPSILRIQQVVRGDSAAYFCASSPGQPYEQYFGPGTRLTVT.

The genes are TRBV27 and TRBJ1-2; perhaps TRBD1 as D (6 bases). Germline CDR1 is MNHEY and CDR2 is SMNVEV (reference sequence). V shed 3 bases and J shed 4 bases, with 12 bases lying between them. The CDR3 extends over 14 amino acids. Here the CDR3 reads CASSFSQGRYGYTF. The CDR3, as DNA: TGTGCCAGCAGTTTCTCTCAGGGGCGCTATGGCTACACCTTC.

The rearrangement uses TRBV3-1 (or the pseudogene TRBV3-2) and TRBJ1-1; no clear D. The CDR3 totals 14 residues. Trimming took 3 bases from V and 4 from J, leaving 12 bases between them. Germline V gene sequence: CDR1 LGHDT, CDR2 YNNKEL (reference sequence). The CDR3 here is CASSQRVGSTEAFF. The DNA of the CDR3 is TGTGCCAGCAGCCAGAGGGTAGGGAGCACTGAAGCTTTCTTT.

CDR3 amino acids: CASSLGGQNQPQHF. CDR3 coding DNA: TGTGCCAGCAGCTTAGGAGGTCAAAATCAGCCCCAGCATTTT. The chain is built from TRBV11-2 and TRBJ1-5; D gene uncertain. Germline V gene sequence: CDR1 SGHAT, CDR2 FQNNGV. This CDR3 is built from 14 residues. The V gene lost 1 base and the J gene lost 4 bases, with 8 bases spanning the gap.

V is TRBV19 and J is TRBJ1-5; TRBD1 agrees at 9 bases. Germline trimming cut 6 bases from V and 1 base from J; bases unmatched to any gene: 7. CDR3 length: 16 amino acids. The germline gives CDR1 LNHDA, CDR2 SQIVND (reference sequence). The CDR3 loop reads CASRSTGGNSNQPQHF. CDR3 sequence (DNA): TGTGCCAGTAGGAGCACAGGGGGCAACAGCAATCAGCCCCAGCATTTT.

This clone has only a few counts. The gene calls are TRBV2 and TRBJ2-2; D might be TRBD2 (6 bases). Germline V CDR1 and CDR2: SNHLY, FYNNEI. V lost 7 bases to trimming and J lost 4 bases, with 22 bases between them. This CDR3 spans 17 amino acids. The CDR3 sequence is CASKRVADLRVTGELFF. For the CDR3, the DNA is TGTGCCAGCAAAAGGGTAGCGGACCTGCGGGTCACCGGGGAGCTGTTTTTT. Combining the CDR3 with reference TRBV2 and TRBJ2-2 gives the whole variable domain EPEVTQTPSHQVTQMGQEVILRCVPISNHLYFYWYRQILGQKVEFLVSFYNNEISEKSEIFDDQFSVERPDGSNFTLKIRSTKLEDSAMYFCASKRVADLRVTGELFFGEGSRLTVL.

CDR3 protein: CASSQQGLAGLDEQYF. CDR3 bases: TGTGCCAGCAGCCAACAGGGACTAGCGGGGCTAGACGAGCAGTACTTC. The J gene is TRBJ2-7, the V gene TRBV7-2; 13 bases fit TRBD2. The CDR3 spans 16 residues. The germline CDR1 and CDR2 sequences are SGHTA and FQGNSA. With 5 bases clipped from V and 5 bases from J, the junction kept 9 bases outside the gene matches.

DNA for the CDR3: TGTGCCAGCAGTTTTTTTAGCGGGACAGGGACTAGTAACTATGGCTACACCTTC. Translating it yields CASSFFSGTGTSNYGYTF. The chain carries TRBV28 and TRBJ1-2; 9 positions agree with TRBD1. V lost 3 bases to trimming and J lost 1 base; unmatched junction nucleotides: 12. This CDR3 region has 18 residues. The germline V gene encodes CDR1 MDHEN and CDR2 SYDVKM.

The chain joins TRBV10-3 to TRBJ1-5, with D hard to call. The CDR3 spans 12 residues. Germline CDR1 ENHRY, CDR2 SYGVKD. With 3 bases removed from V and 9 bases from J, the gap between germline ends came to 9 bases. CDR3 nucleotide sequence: TGTGCCATCAGTGACAGGCCCCCGCCCCAGCATTTT. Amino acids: CAISDRPPPQHF.

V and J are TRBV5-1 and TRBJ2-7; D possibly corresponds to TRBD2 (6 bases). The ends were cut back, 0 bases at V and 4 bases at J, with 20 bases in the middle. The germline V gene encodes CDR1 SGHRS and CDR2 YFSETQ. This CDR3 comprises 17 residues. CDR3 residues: CASSLASQEGIGYEQYF. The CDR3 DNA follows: TGCGCCAGCAGCTTGGCCAGTCAGGAGGGGATTGGGTACGAGCAGTACTTC.

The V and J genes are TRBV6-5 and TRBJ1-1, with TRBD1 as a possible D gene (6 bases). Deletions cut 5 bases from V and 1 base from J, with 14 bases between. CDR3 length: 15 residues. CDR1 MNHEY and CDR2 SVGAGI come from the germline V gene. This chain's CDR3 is CASSPPGHQNTEAFF. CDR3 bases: TGTGCCAGCAGTCCTCCGGGACACCAGAACACTGAAGCTTTCTTT.

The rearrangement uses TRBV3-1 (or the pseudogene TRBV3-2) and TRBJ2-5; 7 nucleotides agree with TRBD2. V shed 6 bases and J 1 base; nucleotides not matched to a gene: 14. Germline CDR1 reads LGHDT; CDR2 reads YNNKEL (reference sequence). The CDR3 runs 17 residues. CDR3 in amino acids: CASSPRPSGISQETQYF. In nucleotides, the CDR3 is TGTGCCAGCAGTCCAAGACCCAGCGGGATTTCCCAAGAGACCCAGTACTTC.

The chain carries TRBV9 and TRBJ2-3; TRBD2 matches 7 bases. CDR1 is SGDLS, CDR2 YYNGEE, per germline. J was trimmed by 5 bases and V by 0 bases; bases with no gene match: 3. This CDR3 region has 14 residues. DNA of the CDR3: TGTGCCAGCAGCGTAGTTGGGGAGGGAGATACGCAGTATTTT. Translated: CASSVVGEGDTQYF.